The present TCR beta chain was sequenced within a study of monozygotic twins with inflammatory bowel disease. Study-wide points: Varying immunosuppressive regimens may have increased patient repertoire variability.

Germline CDR1 is DFQATT and CDR2 is SNEGSKA (reference sequence). The CDR3 contains 17 residues. A word on this clonotype: Its target is not known.

TCRdb derives one entry per CDR3 protein from the 5' RACE reads, leaving out DNA. The listing records approximately 400,000 distinct CDR3 sequences. The material sequenced was blood. This receptor was identified in a human donor with ulcerative colitis or Crohn's disease, or a healthy co-twin of an affected twin (not recorded which). The V gene is TRBV20-1, the J gene TRBJ2-1; TCRdb's D call of TRBD2 is untestable without DNA. CDR3 sequence reads: CSAYLAGGPTGYNEQFF.